These 3 T cell receptor beta chains originate from one sample sequenced in a study of CD8 T cells in Susac syndrome. RNA was extracted with the RNeasy kit, and a quantity of roughly 0.5 to 1 ug was reverse transcribed using random hexamers. Using its own MiXCR run on the immunoSEQ multiplex PCR reads, TCRdb lists one record per CDR3 protein. The sample has 230,000 or so distinct CDR3 sequences, 95% seen once. The sample taken for sequencing was CD4+ T cells from PBMCs. Receptors originate from a human donor with multiple sclerosis.

This clonotype was counted once. The chain links TRBV5-1 to TRBJ2-6; D might be TRBD1 or TRBD2, each matching 5 bases. V dropped 3 bases and J dropped 9 bases, with 7 bases sitting between them. This CDR3 contains 12 residues. Germline-derived CDR1 and CDR2 are SGHRS and YFSETQ. The CDR3 is CASSWDGNVLTF. The CDR3 coding sequence is TGCGCCAGCAGCTGGGACGGCAACGTCCTGACTTTC. Full variable domain (outside the CDR3, taken from reference TRBV5-1 and TRBJ2-6): KAGVTQTPRYLIKTRGQQVTLSCSPISGHRSVSWYQQTPGQGLQFLFEYFSETQRNKGNFPGRFSGRQFSNSRSEMNVSTLELGDSALYLCASSWDGNVLTFGAGSRLTVL.

This clonotype was detected only once. The chain carries TRBV20-1 and TRBJ1-4, with 11 bases identical to TRBD1. Germline V gene lookup returns CDR1 DFQATT and CDR2 SNEGSKA (reference sequence). CDR3 length equals 13 residues. J lost 7 bases, V lost 4 bases, and 2 bases had no gene match. CDR3 amino acids: CSAKDRGPEKLFF. The CDR3 DNA reads TGCAGTGCTAAGGACAGGGGGCCTGAAAAACTGTTTTTT.

The chain joins TRBV2 to TRBJ1-1; no reliable D call. This CDR3 contains 11 residues. V was trimmed by 3 bases and J by 8 bases, leaving 7 bases between them. The V gene's germline CDR1 is SNHLY and CDR2 FYNNEI. CDR3 DNA: TGTGCCAGCAGTGACGGAGGAGAAGCTTTCTTT. As protein: CASSDGGEAFF.